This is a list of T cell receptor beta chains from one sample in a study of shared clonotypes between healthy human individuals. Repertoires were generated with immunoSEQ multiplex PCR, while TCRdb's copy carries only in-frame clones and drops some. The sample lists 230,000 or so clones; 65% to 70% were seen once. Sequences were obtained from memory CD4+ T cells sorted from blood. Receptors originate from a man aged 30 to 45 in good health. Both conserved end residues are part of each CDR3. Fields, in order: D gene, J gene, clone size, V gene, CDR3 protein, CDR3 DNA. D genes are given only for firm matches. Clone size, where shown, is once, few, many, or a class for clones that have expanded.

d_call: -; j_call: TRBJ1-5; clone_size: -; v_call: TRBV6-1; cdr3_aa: CASRGVGQPQHF; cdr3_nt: TGTGCCAGCCGGGGGGTTGGGCAGCCCCAGCATTTT
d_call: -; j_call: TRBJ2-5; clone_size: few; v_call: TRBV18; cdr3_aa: CASSPPSETQYF; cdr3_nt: TGTGCCAGCTCACCACCCTCCGAGACCCAGTACTTC
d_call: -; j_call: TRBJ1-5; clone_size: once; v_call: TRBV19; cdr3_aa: CASRLLGGNQPQHF; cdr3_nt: TGTGCCAGTAGACTCCTTGGGGGGAATCAGCCCCAGCATTTT
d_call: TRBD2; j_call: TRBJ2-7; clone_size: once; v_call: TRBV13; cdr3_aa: CASSLRLSGGVEQYF; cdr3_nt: TGTGCCAGCAGCTTAAGACTTAGCGGGGGAGTCGAGCAGTACTTC
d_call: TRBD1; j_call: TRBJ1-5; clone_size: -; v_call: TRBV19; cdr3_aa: CASSMAQGAAQPQHF; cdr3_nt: TGTGCCAGTAGTATGGCGCAGGGGGCTGCTCAGCCCCAGCATTTT
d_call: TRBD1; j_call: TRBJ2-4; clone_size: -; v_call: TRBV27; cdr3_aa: CASSAQGVYIQYF; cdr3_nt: TGTGCCAGCAGTGCACAGGGGGTGTACATTCAGTACTTC
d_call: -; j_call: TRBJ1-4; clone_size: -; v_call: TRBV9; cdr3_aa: CASSVEPVDEKLFF; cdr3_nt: TGTGCCAGCAGCGTAGAGCCAGTGGATGAAAAACTGTTTTTT
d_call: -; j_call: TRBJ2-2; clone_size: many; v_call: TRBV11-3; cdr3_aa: CASSSTSWENTGELFF; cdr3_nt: TGTGCCAGCAGCTCCACTAGCTGGGAGAACACCGGGGAGCTGTTTTTT
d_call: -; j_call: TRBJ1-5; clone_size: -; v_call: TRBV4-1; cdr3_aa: CASSRSRDTYQPQHF; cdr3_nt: TGCGCCAGCAGTCGTTCACGGGACACCTATCAGCCCCAGCATTTT
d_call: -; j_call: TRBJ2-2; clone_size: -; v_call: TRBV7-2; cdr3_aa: CASSSRRVVNTGELFF; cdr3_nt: TGTGCCAGCAGCTCGCGGCGGGTCGTGAACACCGGGGAGCTGTTTTTT
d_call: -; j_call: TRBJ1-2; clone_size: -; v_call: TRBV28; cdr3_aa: CASSLTGVGYTF; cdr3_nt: TGTGCCAGCAGTTTAACGGGGGTTGGCTACACCTTC
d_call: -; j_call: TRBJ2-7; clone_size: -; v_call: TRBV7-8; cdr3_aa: CASSLARASSYEQYF; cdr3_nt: TGTGCCAGCAGCTTAGCTAGGGCGAGCTCCTACGAGCAGTACTTC
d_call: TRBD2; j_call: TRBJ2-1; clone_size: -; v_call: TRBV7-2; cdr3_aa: CASSPGGRFNEQFF; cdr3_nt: TGTGCCAGCAGCCCGGGGGGGCGTTTTAATGAGCAGTTCTTC
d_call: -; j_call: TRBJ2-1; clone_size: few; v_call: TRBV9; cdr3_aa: CASSVQGSPSSYNEQFF; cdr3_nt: TGTGCCAGCAGCGTACAGGGCTCACCAAGCTCCTACAATGAGCAGTTCTTC
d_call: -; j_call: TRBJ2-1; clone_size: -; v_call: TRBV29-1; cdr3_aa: CSVEGDSTIYEQFF; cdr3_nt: TGCAGCGTTGAGGGGGACTCAACCATCTATGAGCAGTTCTTC
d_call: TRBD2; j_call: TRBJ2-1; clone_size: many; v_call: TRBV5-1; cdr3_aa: CASSPASGSDEQFF; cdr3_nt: TGCGCCAGCAGCCCGGCTAGCGGGAGCGATGAGCAGTTCTTC
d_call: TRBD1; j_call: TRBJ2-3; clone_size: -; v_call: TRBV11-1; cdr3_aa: CASSGRTGSGTDTQYF; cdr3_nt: TGTGCCAGCAGCGGCCGGACAGGGAGTGGCACAGATACGCAGTATTTT
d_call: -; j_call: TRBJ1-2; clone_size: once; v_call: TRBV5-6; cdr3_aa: CASSLRGARHGYTF; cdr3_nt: TGTGCCAGCAGCTTGAGGGGGGCTCGACATGGCTACACCTTC
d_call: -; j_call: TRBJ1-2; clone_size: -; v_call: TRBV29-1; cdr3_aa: CSVVYDQQGTNYGYTF; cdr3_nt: TGCAGCGTAGTATACGATCAACAGGGCACTAACTATGGCTACACCTTC
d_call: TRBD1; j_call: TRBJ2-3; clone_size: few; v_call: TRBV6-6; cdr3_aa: CASRHRDRADTQYF; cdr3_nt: TGTGCCAGCAGGCACCGGGACAGGGCCGATACGCAGTATTTT
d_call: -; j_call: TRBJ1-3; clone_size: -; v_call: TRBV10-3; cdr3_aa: CAISEWPSGNTIYF; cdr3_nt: TGTGCCATCAGTGAGTGGCCGTCTGGAAACACCATATATTTT
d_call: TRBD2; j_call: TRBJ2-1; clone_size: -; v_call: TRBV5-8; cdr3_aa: CASHTGLAGGSSYNEQFF; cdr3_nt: TGTGCCAGCCACACGGGACTAGCGGGAGGGAGCTCCTACAATGAGCAGTTCTTC
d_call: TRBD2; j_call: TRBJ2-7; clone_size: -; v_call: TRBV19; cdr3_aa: CASSRGGSSYEQYF; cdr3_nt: TGTGCCAGTAGTAGGGGCGGGAGCTCCTACGAGCAGTACTTC
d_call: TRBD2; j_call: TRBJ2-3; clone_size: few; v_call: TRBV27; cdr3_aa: CASKTSGGTDTQYF; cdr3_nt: TGTGCCAGCAAGACTAGCGGTGGCACAGATACGCAGTATTTT
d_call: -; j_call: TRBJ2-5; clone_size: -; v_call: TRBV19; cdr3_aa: CASSIRGETQYF; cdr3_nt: TGTGCCAGTAGTATCCGAGGTGAGACCCAGTACTTC
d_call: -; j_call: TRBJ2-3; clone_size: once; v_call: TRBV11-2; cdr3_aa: CASSLGDTQYF; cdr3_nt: TGTGCCAGCAGCTTAGGCGATACGCAGTATTTT
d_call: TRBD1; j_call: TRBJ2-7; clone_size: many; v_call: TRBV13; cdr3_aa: CASSFGTGALRWREQYF; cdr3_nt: TGTGCCAGCAGCTTCGGGACAGGGGCCCTCAGGTGGAGGGAGCAGTACTTC
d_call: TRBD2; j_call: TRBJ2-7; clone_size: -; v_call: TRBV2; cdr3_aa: CASGRGDEQYF; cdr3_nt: TGTGCCTCCGGGAGGGGCGACGAGCAGTACTTC
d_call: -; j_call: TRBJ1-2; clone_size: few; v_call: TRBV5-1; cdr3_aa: CASSLGQEFYGYTF; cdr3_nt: TGCGCCAGCAGCTTGGGACAGGAATTCTATGGCTACACCTTC
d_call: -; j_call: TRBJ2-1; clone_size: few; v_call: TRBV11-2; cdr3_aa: CASKLMSGAGYNEQFF; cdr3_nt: TGTGCCAGCAAATTAATGTCAGGGGCTGGCTACAATGAGCAGTTCTTC
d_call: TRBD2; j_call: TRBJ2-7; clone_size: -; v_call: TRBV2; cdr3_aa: CASKGLAVPSYEQYF; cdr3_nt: TGTGCCAGTAAGGGACTAGCGGTACCCTCCTACGAGCAGTACTTC
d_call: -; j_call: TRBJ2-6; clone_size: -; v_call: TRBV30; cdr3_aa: CAWTRGRAGSGANVLTF; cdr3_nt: TGTGCCTGGACGCGGGGCAGGGCGGGCTCTGGGGCCAACGTCCTGACTTTC
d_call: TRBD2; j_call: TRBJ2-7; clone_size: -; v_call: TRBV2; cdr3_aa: CASKASGRGEQYF; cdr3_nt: TGTGCCAGCAAGGCTAGCGGGAGAGGCGAGCAGTACTTC
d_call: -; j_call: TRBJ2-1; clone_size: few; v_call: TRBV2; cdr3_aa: CASSSFQRVGEQFF; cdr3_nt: TGTGCCAGCAGTTCCTTCCAGAGGGTCGGTGAGCAGTTCTTC
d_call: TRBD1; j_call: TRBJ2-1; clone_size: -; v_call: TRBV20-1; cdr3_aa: CSVTDRGQQFF; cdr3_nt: TGCAGTGTTACGGACAGGGGGCAGCAGTTCTTC
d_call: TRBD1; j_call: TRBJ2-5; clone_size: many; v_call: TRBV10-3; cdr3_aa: CAIKGDRVKGETQYF; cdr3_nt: TGTGCCATCAAAGGGGACAGGGTCAAAGGGGAGACCCAGTACTTC
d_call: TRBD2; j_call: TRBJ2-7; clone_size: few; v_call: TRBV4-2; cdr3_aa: CASSQWTSGSTYEQYF; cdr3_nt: TGTGCCAGCAGCCAATGGACTAGCGGGAGTACCTACGAGCAGTACTTC
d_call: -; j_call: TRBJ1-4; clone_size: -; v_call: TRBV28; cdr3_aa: CASSFAGRRNGEKLFF; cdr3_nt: TGTGCCAGCAGTTTCGCGGGGAGAAGGAACGGAGAAAAACTGTTTTTT
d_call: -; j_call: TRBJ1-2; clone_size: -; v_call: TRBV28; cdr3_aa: CASSYGGERQYGYTF; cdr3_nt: TGTGCCAGCAGTTATGGGGGAGAAAGACAGTATGGCTACACCTTC
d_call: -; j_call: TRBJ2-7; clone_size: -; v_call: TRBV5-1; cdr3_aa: CASSSGGPGGYEQYF; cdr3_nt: TGCGCCAGCAGCTCCGGGGGACCTGGTGGTTACGAGCAGTACTTC
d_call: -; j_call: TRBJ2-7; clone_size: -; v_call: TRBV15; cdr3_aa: CATSITTTARRYEQYF; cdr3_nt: TGTGCCACCAGCATCACTACAACAGCTAGGCGCTACGAGCAGTACTTC
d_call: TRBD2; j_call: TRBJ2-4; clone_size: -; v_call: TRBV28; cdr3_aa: CASSFLAGAGNIQYF; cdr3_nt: TGTGCCAGCAGTTTTCTAGCGGGAGCAGGAAACATTCAGTACTTC
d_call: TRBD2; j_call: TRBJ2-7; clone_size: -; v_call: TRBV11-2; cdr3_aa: CASSLDSGGAYEQYF; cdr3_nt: TGTGCCAGCAGCTTAGACTCGGGAGGGGCCTACGAGCAGTACTTC
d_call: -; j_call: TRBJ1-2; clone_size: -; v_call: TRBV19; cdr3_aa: CASRVKGDAGGYTF; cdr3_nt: TGTGCCAGTAGGGTAAAGGGCGACGCAGGAGGCTACACCTTC
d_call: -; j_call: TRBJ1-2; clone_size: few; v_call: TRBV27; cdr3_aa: CASSQTGIYGYTF; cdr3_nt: TGTGCCAGCAGCCAGACAGGAATCTATGGCTACACCTTC
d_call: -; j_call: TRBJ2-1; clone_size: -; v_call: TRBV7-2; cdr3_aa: CASSLVGTAGEQFF; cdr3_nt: TGTGCCAGCAGCTTAGTCGGGACCGCCGGGGAGCAGTTCTTC
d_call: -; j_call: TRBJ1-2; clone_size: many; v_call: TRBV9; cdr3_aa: CASSVGAQSVYGYTF; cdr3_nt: TGTGCCAGCAGCGTAGGTGCACAGTCCGTCTATGGCTACACCTTC
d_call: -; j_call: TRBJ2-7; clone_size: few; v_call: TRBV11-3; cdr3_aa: CASSLGTGEQYF; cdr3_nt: TGTGCCAGCAGCTTAGGTACGGGCGAGCAGTACTTC
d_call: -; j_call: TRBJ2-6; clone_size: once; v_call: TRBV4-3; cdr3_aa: CASSQEAVGGANVLTF; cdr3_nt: TGCGCCAGCAGCCAAGAAGCCGTTGGCGGGGCCAACGTCCTGACTTTC
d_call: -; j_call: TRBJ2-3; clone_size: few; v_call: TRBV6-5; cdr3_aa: CASSSGYTQYF; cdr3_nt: TGTGCCAGCAGCTCGGGGTATACGCAGTATTTT
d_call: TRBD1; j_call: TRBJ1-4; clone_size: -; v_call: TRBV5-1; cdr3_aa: CASSLQGANEKLFF; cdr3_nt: TGCGCCAGCAGCTTGCAGGGGGCTAATGAAAAACTGTTTTTT
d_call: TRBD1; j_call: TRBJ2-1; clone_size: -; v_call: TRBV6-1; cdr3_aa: CASSEAPGTGEFF; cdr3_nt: TGTGCCAGCAGTGAAGCTCCCGGGACAGGGGAGTTCTTC
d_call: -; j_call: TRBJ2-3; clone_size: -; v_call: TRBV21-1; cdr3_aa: CASGPGGNSGSAARCTDTQYF; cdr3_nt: TGTGCCAGCGGCCCCGGCGGGAATAGCGGGAGCGCGGCTCGGTGCACAGATACGCAGTATTTT
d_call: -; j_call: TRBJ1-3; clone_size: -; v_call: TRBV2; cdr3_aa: CAIQRSSGNTIYF; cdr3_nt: TGTGCCATACAGAGGAGCTCTGGAAACACCATATATTTT
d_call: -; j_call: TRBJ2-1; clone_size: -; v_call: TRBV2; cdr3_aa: CASSREGSEQFF; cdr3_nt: TGTGCCAGCAGTCGTGAGGGCAGTGAGCAGTTCTTC
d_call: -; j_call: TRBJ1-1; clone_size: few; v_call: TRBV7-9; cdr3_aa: CASSLGPYTEAFF; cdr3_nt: TGTGCCAGCAGCTTAGGACCCTACACTGAAGCTTTCTTT
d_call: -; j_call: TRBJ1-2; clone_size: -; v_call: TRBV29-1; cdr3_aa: CSVEMSSLGYTF; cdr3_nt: TGCAGCGTTGAAATGTCCTCATTGGGCTACACCTTC
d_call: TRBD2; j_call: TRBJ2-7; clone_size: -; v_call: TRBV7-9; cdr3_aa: CASSAQSGTTYEQYF; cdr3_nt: TGTGCCAGCAGCGCCCAAAGCGGGACGACCTACGAGCAGTACTTC